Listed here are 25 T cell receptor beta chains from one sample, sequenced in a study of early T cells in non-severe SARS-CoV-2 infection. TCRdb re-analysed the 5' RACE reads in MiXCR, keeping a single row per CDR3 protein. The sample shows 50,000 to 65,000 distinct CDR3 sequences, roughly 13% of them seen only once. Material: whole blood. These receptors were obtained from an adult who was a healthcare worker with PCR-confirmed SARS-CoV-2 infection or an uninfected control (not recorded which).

CDR3 coding DNA: TGTGCCAGCAGTTCGACAGGGGCCTTCTCGCCCCAGCATTTT. It yields the protein CASSSTGAFSPQHF. The chain recombines TRBV27 with TRBJ1-5; 8 bases agree with TRBD1. Looked up from germline, CDR1 is MNHEY and CDR2 is SMNVEV (reference sequence). This CDR3 region has 14 residues. V gave up 4 bases and J gave up 9 bases; unmatched junction bases: 8.

The CDR3 DNA sequence: TGTGCCAGCAGTGAAACGACAGGCTACGAGCAGTACTTC. Encoded protein: CASSETTGYEQYF. The chain links TRBV25-1 to TRBJ2-7; TRBD1 might be the D (6 bases). The V end was cut by 2 bases, the J end by 3 bases, with 8 bases between. CDR1 is MGHDK and CDR2 is SYGVNS in the germline V gene. This CDR3 contains 13 residues.

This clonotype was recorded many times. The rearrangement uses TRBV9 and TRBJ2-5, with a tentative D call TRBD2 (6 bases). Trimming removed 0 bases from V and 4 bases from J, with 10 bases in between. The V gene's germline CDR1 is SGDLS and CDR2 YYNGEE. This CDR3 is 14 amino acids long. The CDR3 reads CASSVALRGETQYF. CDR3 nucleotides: TGTGCCAGCAGCGTAGCTTTGCGGGGAGAGACCCAGTACTTC.

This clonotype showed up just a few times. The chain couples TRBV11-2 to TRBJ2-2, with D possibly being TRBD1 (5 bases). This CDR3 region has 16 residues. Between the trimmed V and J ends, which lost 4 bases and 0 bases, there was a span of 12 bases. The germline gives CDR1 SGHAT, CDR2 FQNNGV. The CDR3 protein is CASSSPTASNTGELFF. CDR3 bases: TGTGCCAGCAGCTCCCCGACAGCGTCGAACACCGGGGAGCTGTTTTTT.

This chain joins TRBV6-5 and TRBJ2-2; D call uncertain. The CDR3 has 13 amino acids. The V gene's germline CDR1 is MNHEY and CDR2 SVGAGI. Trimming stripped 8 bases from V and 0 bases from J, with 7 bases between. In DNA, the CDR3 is TGTGCCAGCGCACAGACGAACACCGGGGAGCTGTTTTTT. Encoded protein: CASAQTNTGELFF.

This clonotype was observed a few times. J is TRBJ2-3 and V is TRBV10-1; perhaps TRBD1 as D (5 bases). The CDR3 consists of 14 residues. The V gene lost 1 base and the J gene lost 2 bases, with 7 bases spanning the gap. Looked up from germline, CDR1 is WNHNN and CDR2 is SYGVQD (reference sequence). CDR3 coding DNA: TGCGCCAGCAGTGAGTGGGGCCACACAGATACGCAGTATTTT. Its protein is CASSEWGHTDTQYF.

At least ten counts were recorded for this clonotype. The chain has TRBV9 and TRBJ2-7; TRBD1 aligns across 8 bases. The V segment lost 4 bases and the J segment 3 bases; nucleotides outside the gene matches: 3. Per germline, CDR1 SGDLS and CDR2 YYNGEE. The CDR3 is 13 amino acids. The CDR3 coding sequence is TGTGCCAGCAGCCGGACAGGGAACTACGAGCAGTACTTC. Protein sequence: CASSRTGNYEQYF.

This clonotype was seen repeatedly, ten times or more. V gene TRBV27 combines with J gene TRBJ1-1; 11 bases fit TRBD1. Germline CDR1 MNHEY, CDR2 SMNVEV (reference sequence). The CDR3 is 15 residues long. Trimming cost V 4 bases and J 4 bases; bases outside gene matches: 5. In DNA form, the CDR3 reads TGTGCCAGCAGTTCCTGGACAGGGGGCCGCACTGAAGCTTTCTTT. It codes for CASSSWTGGRTEAFF.

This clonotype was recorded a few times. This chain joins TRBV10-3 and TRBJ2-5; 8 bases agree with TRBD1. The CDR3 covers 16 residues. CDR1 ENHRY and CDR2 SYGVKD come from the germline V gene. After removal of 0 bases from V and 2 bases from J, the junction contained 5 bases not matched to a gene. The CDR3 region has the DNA TGTGCCATCAGTGAGTCGACAGGGGCTAATCAAGAGACCCAGTACTTC. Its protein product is CAISESTGANQETQYF.

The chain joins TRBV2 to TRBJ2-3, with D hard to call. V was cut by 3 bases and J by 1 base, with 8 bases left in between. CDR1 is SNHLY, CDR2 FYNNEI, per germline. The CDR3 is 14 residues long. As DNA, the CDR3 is TGTGCCAGCAGTGACGGTAGGGGCACAGATACGCAGTATTTT. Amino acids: CASSDGRGTDTQYF.

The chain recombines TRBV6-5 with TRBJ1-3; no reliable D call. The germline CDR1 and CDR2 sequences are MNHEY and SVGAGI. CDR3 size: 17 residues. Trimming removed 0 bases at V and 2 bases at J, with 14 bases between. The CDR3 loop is CASSYSIVNAPGNTIYF. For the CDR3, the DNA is TGTGCCAGCAGTTACTCGATAGTAAATGCCCCTGGAAACACCATATATTTT.

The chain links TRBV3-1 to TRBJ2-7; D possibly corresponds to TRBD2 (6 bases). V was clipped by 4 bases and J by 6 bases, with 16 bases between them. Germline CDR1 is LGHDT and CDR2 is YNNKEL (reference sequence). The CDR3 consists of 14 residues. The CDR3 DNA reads TGTGCCAGCAGCCCCTATGCGGGGCGAAGCGAGCAGTACTTC. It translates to CASSPYAGRSEQYF.

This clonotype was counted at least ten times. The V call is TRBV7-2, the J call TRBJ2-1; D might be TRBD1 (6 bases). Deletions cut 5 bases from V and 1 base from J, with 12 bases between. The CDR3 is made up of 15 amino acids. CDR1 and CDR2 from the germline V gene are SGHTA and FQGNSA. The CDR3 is CASSGRQDSYNEQFF. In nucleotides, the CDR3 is TGTGCCAGCAGCGGGCGACAGGATTCCTACAATGAGCAGTTCTTC.

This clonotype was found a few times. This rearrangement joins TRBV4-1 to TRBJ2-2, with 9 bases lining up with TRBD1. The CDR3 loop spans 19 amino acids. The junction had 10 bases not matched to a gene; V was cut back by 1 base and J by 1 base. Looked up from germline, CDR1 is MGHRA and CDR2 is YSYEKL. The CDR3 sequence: CASSQGGWMTGGNTGELFF. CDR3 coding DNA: TGCGCCAGCAGCCAAGGAGGGTGGATGACAGGGGGGAACACCGGGGAGCTGTTTTTT.

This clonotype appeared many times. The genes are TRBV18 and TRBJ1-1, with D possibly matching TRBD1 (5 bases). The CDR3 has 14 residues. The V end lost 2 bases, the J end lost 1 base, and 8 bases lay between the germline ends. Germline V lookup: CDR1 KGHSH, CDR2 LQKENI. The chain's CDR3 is CASSPFRANTEAFF. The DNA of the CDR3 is TGTGCCAGCTCACCATTCAGGGCGAACACTGAAGCTTTCTTT.

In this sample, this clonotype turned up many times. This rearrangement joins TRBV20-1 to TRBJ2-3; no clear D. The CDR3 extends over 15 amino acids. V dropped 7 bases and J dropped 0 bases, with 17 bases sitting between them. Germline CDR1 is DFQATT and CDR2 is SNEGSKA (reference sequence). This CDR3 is CSVEELALSTDTQYF. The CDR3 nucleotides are TGCAGTGTTGAGGAGCTTGCCCTTAGCACAGATACGCAGTATTTT.

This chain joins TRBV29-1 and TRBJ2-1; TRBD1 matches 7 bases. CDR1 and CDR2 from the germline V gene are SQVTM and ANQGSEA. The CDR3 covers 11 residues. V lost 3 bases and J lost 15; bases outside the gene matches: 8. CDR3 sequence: CSVERDSQLFF. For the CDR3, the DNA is TGCAGCGTTGAGAGGGACAGTCAACTGTTCTTC.

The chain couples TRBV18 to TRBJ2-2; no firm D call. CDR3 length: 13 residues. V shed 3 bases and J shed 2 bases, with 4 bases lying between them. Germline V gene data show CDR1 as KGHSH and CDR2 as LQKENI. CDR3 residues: CASSPQNTGELFF. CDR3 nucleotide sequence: TGTGCCAGCTCACCCCAAAACACCGGGGAGCTGTTTTTT.

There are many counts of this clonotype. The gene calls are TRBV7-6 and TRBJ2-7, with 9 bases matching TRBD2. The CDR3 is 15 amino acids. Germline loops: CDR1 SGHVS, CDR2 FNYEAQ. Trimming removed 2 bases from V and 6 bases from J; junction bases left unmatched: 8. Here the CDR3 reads CASSLISGGPSEQYF. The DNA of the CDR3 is TGTGCCAGCAGCTTAATTAGCGGGGGACCCTCCGAGCAGTACTTC.

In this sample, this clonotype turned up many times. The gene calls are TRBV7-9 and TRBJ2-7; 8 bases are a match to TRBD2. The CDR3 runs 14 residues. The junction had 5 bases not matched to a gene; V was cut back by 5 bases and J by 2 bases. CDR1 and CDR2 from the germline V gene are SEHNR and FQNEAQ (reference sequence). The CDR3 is CASSPGTRPYEQYF. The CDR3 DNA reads TGTGCCAGCAGCCCAGGGACTAGGCCCTACGAGCAGTACTTC.

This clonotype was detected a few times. The CDR3 sequence: CASSYQRGAREKLFF. Here the CDR3 DNA reads TGTGCCAGCAGCTACCAGCGGGGGGCGCGTGAAAAACTGTTTTTT. V usage is TRBV11-2 and J usage is TRBJ1-4; tentative D call: TRBD1 (6 bases). Germline CDR1 is SGHAT and CDR2 is FQNNGV. V dropped 4 bases and J dropped 7 bases, with 16 bases sitting between them. The CDR3 consists of 15 residues.

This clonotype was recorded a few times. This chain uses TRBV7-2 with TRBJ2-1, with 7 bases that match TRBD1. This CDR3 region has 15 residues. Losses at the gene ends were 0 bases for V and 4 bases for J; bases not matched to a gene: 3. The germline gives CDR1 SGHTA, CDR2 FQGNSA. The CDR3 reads CASSLAGTAYNEQFF. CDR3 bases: TGTGCCAGCAGCTTAGCCGGGACAGCTTACAATGAGCAGTTCTTC. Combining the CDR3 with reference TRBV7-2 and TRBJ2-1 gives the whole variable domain GAGVSQSPSNKVTEKGKDVELRCDPISGHTALYWYRQSLGQGLEFLIYFQGNSAPDKSGLPSDRFSAERTGGSVSTLTIQRTQQEDSAVYLCASSLAGTAYNEQFFGPGTRLTVL.

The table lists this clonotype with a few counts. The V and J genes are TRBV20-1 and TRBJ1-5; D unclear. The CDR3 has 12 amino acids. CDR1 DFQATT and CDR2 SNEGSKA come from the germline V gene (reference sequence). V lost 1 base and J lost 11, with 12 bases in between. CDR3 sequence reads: CSARVIGAAQHF. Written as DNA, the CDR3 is TGCAGTGCTAGAGTGATTGGTGCGGCCCAGCATTTT.

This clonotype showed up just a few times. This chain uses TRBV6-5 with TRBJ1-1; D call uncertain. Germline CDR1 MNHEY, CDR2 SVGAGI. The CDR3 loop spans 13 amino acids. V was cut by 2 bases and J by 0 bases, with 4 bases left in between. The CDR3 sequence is CASSYAVNTEAFF. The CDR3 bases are TGTGCCAGCAGTTACGCAGTGAACACTGAAGCTTTCTTT.

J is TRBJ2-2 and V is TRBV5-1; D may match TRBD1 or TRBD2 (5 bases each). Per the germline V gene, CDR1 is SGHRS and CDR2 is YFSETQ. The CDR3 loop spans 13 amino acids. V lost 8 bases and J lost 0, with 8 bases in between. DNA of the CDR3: TGCGCCAGTCTGGGGGCGAACACCGGGGAGCTGTTTTTT. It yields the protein CASLGANTGELFF.